Sequencing of this TCR beta chain was carried out in a study of Ad26.COV2.S vaccination and SARS-CoV-2 variants. Whole-study findings and limits: CD8+ and CD4+ T cells specific for spike reportedly responded with substantial breadth after vaccination. Those who received the vaccine showed greater spike-specific TCR breadth than those given placebo. The TCR breadth and depth analyses may have produced an underestimate of total T cell responses.

This clone was counted only a few times. Its antigen is currently unknown. This CDR3 comprises 17 residues. The germline gives CDR1 KGHSH, CDR2 LQKENI. The ends were cut back, 6 bases at V and 2 bases at J, with 20 bases in the middle. Here immunoSEQ multiplex PCR was the method, and the copy in TCRdb shows in-frame clones only, minus some. The table shows approximately 400,000 clones, with 92% occurring only once. The chain is built from TRBV18 and TRBJ2-1; TRBD2 might be the D (7 bases). The sequencing used peripheral blood, collected after recovery from COVID-19. This clonotype was sampled from a human donor who had recovered from COVID-19. The CDR3 protein is CASSLEGGLLTYNEQFF. The CDR3 nucleotides read TGTGCCAGCTCCCTAGAAGGGGGACTACTCACCTACAATGAGCAGTTCTTC.